This T cell receptor (beta chain) was profiled in a study of blood T cell repertoires in COVID-19. Study-wide context: From the United States, Italy and Spain came samples of acute and convalescent COVID-19.

Per the study methods: Reference gene primer amplification gave nucleated cell count estimates. Sequencing was performed with immunoSEQ multiplex PCR; in TCRdb, only in-frame clones are kept and a portion is missing. The V and J calls and clone size were taken over from that table, and D and trimming were inferred from the DNA. The data hold roughly 160,000 clones, with over 80% observed a single time. Which cohort a participant joined came from the clinical history participants gave. Symptom resolution, clearance, or two negative PCRs marked donors in Cohort 3 as recovered. V lost 11 bases and J 11 bases, leaving 27 bases between the germline ends. Germline CDR1 LNHDA, CDR2 SQIVND (reference sequence). The length of the CDR3 is 14 residues.

The source of this sequence is a woman aged 55-70 years who had recovered from COVID-19. What was sequenced was PBMCs or T cells enriched from blood (not recorded which). V and J are TRBV19 and TRBJ1-1; D may be TRBD1 (6 bases). CDR3 sequence: CASTGKRLRPHAFF. The CDR3 nucleotides read TGTGCCTCAACAGGGAAAAGGCTTCGGCCGCATGCTTTCTTT.